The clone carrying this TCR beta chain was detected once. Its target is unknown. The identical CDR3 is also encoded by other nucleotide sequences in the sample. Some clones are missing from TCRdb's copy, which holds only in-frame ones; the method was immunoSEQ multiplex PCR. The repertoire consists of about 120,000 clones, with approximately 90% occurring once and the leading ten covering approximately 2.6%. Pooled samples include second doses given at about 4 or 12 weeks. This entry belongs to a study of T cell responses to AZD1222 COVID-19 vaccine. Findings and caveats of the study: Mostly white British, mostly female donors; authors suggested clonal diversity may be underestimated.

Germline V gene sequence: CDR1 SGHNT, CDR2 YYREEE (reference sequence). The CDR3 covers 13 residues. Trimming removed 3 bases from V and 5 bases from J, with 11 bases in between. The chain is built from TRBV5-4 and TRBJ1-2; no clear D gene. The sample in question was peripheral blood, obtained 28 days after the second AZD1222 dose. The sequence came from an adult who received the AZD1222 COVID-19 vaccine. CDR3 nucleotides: TGTGCCAGCAGCTCGGGAGGGAGATATGGCTACACCTTC. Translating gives CASSSGGRYGYTF. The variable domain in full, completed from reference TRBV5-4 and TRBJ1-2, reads ETGVTQSPTHLIKTRGQQVTLRCSSQSGHNTVSWYQQALGQGPQFIFQYYREEENGRGNFPPRFSGLQFPNYSSELNVNALELDDSALYLCASSSGGRYGYTFGSGTRLTVV.